A selection of T cell receptor beta chains follows, all from one sample in a study of blood T cell repertoires in COVID-19. The repertoire was sequenced with immunoSEQ multiplex PCR; TCRdb's copy has only in-frame clones and lacks some. This table has around 130,000 clones, 65% to 90% appearing once. The specimen was PBMCs or T cells enriched from blood (not recorded which). Receptors originate from a woman between 50 and 59 years old who had recovered from COVID-19. The CDR3 runs from the conserved cysteine through the conserved F or W. The D gene is left open where the match is weak. The size entry is marked missing in some rows and otherwise reads once, few, many or a size class.

clone_size: -; j_call: TRBJ2-6; v_call: TRBV19; d_call: TRBD1; cdr3_nt: TGTGCCAGTAGTATTGGAACAGGGGTAAGCTCTGGGGCCAACGTCCTGACTTTC; cdr3_aa: CASSIGTGVSSGANVLTF
clone_size: once; j_call: TRBJ2-5; v_call: TRBV2; d_call: TRBD2; cdr3_nt: TGTGCCAGCAGCCGCCTTACTAGCGGGGTGGAGACCCAGTACTTC; cdr3_aa: CASSRLTSGVETQYF
clone_size: -; j_call: TRBJ2-1; v_call: TRBV25-1; d_call: TRBD2; cdr3_nt: TGTGCCAGCAGTGAACAGACTAGCGCACCCAATGAGCAGTTCTTC; cdr3_aa: CASSEQTSAPNEQFF
clone_size: -; j_call: TRBJ1-1; v_call: TRBV5-1; d_call: -; cdr3_nt: TGCGCCAGCAGCTTCCAGGGTACGAACACTGAAGCTTTCTTT; cdr3_aa: CASSFQGTNTEAFF
clone_size: -; j_call: TRBJ1-4; v_call: TRBV5-1; d_call: TRBD1; cdr3_nt: TGCGCCAGCAGCTCGACCGGACAGGGGCGTGAAAAACTGTTTTTT; cdr3_aa: CASSSTGQGREKLFF
clone_size: few; j_call: TRBJ1-4; v_call: TRBV25-1; d_call: TRBD1; cdr3_nt: TGTGCCAGCAGTAAAGGGGACAGCCGAAAACTGTTTTTT; cdr3_aa: CASSKGDSRKLFF
clone_size: -; j_call: TRBJ1-6; v_call: TRBV6-5; d_call: -; cdr3_nt: TGTGCCAGCAGTTACTTAGGGGGGGCGCATCTTTCACCCCTCCACTTT; cdr3_aa: CASSYLGGAHLSPLHF
clone_size: -; j_call: TRBJ1-1; v_call: TRBV5-6; d_call: -; cdr3_nt: TGTGCCAGCAGCTTAGACAGATCTATGAACACTGAAGCTTTCTTT; cdr3_aa: CASSLDRSMNTEAFF
clone_size: -; j_call: TRBJ2-5; v_call: TRBV7-2; d_call: TRBD1; cdr3_nt: TGTGCCAGCAGCTCGCGAAGGTGGACAGGGACATATACGGAGACCCAGTACTTC; cdr3_aa: CASSSRRWTGTYTETQYF
clone_size: -; j_call: TRBJ1-1; v_call: TRBV10-2; d_call: -; cdr3_nt: TGCGCCAGCAGTGACGCAGTGGCCACTGAAGCTTTCTTT; cdr3_aa: CASSDAVATEAFF
clone_size: -; j_call: TRBJ1-1; v_call: TRBV7-9; d_call: TRBD1; cdr3_nt: TGTGCCAGCAGCCCTCGACAGGGGGCGGGTTTGGACACTGAAGCTTTCTTT; cdr3_aa: CASSPRQGAGLDTEAFF
clone_size: -; j_call: TRBJ2-7; v_call: TRBV6-5; d_call: TRBD1; cdr3_nt: TGTGCCAGCAGCACCCGGGACAGGGGACGTAACGAGCAGTACTTC; cdr3_aa: CASSTRDRGRNEQYF
clone_size: -; j_call: TRBJ2-7; v_call: TRBV7-8; d_call: -; cdr3_nt: TGTGCCAGCAGCTTAGAATGGTCAACGGACTACTTCTACGAGCAGTACTTC; cdr3_aa: CASSLEWSTDYFYEQYF
clone_size: -; j_call: TRBJ2-5; v_call: TRBV7-2; d_call: -; cdr3_nt: TGTGCCAGCAGCTTAGTTGAGGCCGAGACCCAGTACTTC; cdr3_aa: CASSLVEAETQYF
clone_size: -; j_call: TRBJ1-2; v_call: TRBV7-2; d_call: -; cdr3_nt: TGTGCCAGCAGCATGGACAGTAACTATGGCTACACCTTC; cdr3_aa: CASSMDSNYGYTF
clone_size: -; j_call: TRBJ1-1; v_call: TRBV3-1/TRBV3-2; d_call: TRBD1; cdr3_nt: TGTGCCAGCAGCCAAGCGGGACAGAAAAACACTGAAGCTTTCTTT; cdr3_aa: CASSQAGQKNTEAFF
clone_size: -; j_call: TRBJ1-5; v_call: TRBV5-6; d_call: -; cdr3_nt: TGTGCCAGCAGCTTGGGAGTTAGCAATCAGCCCCAGCATTTT; cdr3_aa: CASSLGVSNQPQHF
clone_size: -; j_call: TRBJ2-2; v_call: TRBV19; d_call: TRBD1; cdr3_nt: TGTGCCAGTAGTGACAGGGTCACCGGGGAGCTGTTTTTT; cdr3_aa: CASSDRVTGELFF
clone_size: -; j_call: TRBJ2-7; v_call: TRBV3-1/TRBV3-2; d_call: TRBD2; cdr3_nt: TGTGCCAGCAGCCCGGTGAGGCGGGGGGTAGGCGAGCAGTACTTC; cdr3_aa: CASSPVRRGVGEQYF
clone_size: -; j_call: TRBJ1-5; v_call: TRBV10-2; d_call: TRBD1; cdr3_nt: TGCGCCAGCAGTGAGTCGGACCGGGACAGTCAACTCAATCAGCCCCAGCATTTT; cdr3_aa: CASSESDRDSQLNQPQHF
clone_size: -; j_call: TRBJ1-5; v_call: TRBV5-6; d_call: -; cdr3_nt: TGTGCCAGCAGCTTGTTTTTCCGGGGGTGGAATCAGCCCCAGCATTTT; cdr3_aa: CASSLFFRGWNQPQHF
clone_size: few; j_call: TRBJ2-1; v_call: TRBV27; d_call: -; cdr3_nt: TGTGCCAGCAGTTTATCGAACAGAAATGAGCAGTTCTTC; cdr3_aa: CASSLSNRNEQFF